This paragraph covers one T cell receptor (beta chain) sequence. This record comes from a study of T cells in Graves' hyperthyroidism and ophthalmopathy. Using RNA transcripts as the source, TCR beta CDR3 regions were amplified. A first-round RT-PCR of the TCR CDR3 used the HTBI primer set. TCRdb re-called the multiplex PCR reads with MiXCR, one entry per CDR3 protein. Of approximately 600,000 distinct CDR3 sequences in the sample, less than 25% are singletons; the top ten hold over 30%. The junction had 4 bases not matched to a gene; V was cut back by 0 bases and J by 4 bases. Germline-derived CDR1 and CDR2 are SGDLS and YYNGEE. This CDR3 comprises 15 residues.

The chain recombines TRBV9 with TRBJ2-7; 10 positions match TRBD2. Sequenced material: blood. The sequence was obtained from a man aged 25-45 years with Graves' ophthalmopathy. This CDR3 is CASSVDLAGVYEQYF. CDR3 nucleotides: TGTGCCAGCAGCGTAGATCTAGCGGGAGTGTACGAGCAGTACTTC. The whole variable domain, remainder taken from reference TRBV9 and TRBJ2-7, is DSGVTQTPKHLITATGQRVTLRCSPRSGDLSVYWYQQSLDQGLQFLIQYYNGEERAKGNILERFSAQQFPDLHSELNLSSLELGDSALYFCASSVDLAGVYEQYFGPGTRLTVT.